This record looks at one T cell receptor beta chain sequence and its context. This specimen comes from a study of T cell responses to AZD1222 COVID-19 vaccine. Looked up from germline, CDR1 is SEHNR and CDR2 is FQNEAQ (reference sequence). This CDR3 is built from 15 residues. With 2 bases removed from V and 4 bases from J, the gap between germline ends came to 14 bases. Clones were sequenced by immunoSEQ multiplex PCR, and TCRdb holds only the in-frame ones, with some missing. Of some 150,000 clones detected, roughly nine tenths appear once; the ten largest clones hold around 4.4%. The clonotype originates from an adult in good health. The rearrangement links TRBV7-9 to TRBJ1-2; tentatively, D is TRBD1 (5 bases). Sequenced here: peripheral blood, sampled on day 0 of MenACWY control vaccination. The CDR3 DNA sequence: TGTGCCAGCAGCTTACCGGCAGGGAGGGCCTATGGCTACACCTTC. It is translated as CASSLPAGRAYGYTF.